Detailed here is one T cell receptor (beta chain). The CDR3 runs 15 residues. V shed 5 bases and J shed 0 bases, with 11 bases lying between them. CDR1 and CDR2 (germline): LNHDA, SQIVND (reference sequence). The sample is drawn from a study of OX40 agonist ivuxolimab in advanced cancers. Study-wide context: The group had a mean age of around 60 years, ranged from about 20 to 79, and was 82.7% male.

Profiling relied on immunoSEQ multiplex PCR, and the TCRdb table lists in-frame clones only, not all of them. The profile shows some 15,000 clones, more than 80% of them singletons. V and J are TRBV19 and TRBJ2-1, with D possibly matching TRBD1 (6 bases). The TCR was taken from an adult with an advanced solid tumor such as melanoma, head and neck, liver or kidney cancer. Sequences were derived from CD4+ or CD8+ T cells sorted from blood, sampled in a trial of the OX40 agonist ivuxolimab. The CDR3 DNA reads as TGTGCCAGTAGTTCTTGGGACACCTCCTACAATGAGCAGTTCTTC. Its translation: CASSSWDTSYNEQFF. Using reference TRBV19 and TRBJ2-1 for the parts outside the CDR3, the full variable domain is DGGITQSPKYLFRKEGQNVTLSCEQNLNHDAMYWYRQDPGQGLRLIYYSQIVNDFQKGDIAEGYSVSREKKESFPLTVTSAQKNPTAFYLCASSSWDTSYNEQFFGPGTRLTVL.